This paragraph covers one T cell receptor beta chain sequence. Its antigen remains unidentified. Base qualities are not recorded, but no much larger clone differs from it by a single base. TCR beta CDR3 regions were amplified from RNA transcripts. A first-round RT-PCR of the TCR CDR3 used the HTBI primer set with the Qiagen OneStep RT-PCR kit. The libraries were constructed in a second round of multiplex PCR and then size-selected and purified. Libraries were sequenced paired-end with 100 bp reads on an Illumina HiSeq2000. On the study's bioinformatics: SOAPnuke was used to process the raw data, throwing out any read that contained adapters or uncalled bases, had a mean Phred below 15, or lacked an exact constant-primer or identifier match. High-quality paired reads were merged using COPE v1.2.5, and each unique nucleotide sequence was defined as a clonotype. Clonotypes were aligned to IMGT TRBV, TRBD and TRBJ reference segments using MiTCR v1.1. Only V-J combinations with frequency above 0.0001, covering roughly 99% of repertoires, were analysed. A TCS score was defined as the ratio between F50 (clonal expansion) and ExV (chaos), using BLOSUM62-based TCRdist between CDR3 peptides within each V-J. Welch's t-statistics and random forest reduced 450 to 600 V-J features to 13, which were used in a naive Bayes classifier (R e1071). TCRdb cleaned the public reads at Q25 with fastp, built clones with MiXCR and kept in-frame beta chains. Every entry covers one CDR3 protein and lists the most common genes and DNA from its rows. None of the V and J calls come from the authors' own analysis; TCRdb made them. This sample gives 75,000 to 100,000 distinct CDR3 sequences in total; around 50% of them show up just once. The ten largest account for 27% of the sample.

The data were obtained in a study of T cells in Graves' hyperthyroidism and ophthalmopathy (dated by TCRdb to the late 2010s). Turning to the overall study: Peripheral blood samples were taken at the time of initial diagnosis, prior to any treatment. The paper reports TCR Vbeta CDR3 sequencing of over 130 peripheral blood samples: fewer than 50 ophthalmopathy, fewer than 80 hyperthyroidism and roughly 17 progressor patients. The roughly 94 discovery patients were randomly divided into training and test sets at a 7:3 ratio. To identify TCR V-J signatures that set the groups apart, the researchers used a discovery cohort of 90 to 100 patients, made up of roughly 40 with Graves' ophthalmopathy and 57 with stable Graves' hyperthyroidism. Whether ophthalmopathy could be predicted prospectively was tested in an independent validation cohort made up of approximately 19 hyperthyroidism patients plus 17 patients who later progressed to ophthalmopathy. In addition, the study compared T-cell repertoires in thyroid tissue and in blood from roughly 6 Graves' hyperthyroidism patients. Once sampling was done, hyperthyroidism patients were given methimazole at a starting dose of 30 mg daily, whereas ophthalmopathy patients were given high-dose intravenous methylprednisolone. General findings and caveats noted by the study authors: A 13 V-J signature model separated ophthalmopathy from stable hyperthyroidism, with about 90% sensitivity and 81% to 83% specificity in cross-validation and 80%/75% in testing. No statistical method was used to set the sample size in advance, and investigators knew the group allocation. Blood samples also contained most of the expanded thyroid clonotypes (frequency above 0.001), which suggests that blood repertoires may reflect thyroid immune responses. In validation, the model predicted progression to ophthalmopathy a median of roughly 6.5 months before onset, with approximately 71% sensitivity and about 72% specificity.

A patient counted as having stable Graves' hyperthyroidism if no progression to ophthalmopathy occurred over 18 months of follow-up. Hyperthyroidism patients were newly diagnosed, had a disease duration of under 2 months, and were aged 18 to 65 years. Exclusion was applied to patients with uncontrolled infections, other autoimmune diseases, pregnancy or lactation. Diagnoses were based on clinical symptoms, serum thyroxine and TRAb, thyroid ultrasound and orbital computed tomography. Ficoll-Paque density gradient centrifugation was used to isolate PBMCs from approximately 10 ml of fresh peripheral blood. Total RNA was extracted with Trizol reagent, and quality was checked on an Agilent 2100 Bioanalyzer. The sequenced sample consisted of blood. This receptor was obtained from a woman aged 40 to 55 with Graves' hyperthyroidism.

The CDR3 reads CSARDGWVTQYF. The nucleotide sequence is TGCAGTGCTAGAGATGGGTGGGTAACCCAGTACTTC. This receptor chain uses TRBV20-1 and TRBJ2-5, with no confidently assigned D gene. Trimming takes 0 bases from V and 8 bases from J, and the germline ends sit 10 bases apart. The cysteine opens and the phenylalanine closes a CDR3 of 12 amino acids. Left in the record is the CDR3 DNA by itself, 36 bases read in frame from the first base. The germline V gene (reference sequence) yields DFQATT for CDR1 and SNEGSKA for CDR2.